This TCR beta chain was identified during a study of post-analysis software for immune sequencing data. Background on the study: Relapsing-remitting, secondary progressive and progressive-relapsing multiple sclerosis courses were included. The study's findings and limits: Under the F measure, samples that were prepared in one batch clustered strongly together.

In regard to this clonotype: Antigen specificity is unknown.

Sequencing libraries made from TCR beta cDNA carried unique molecular identifiers. Each batch of about 0.95 to 10 million T cells produced a few hundred thousand cDNA molecules. TCRdb re-called the PCR reads with MiXCR, one entry per CDR3 protein. The profile shows 600,000 to 750,000 distinct CDR3 sequences, around 64% of them singletons. The sample consisted of blood. This sequence originates from a girl between 2 and 10 years old with multiple sclerosis.

The CDR3 DNA follows: TGTGCCAGCAGCAGGCGACTAGCGGGGGGCCGCGCCTACAATGAGCAGTTCTTC. Its protein is CASSRRLAGGRAYNEQFF. The rearrangement links TRBV11-1 to TRBJ2-1, with TRBD2 matching over 13 bases. Germline lookup yields CDR1 SGHAT and CDR2 FQDESV (reference sequence). The J segment lost 2 bases and the V segment lost 5 bases, leaving 9 bases of the junction unmatched. The CDR3 runs to 18 residues.